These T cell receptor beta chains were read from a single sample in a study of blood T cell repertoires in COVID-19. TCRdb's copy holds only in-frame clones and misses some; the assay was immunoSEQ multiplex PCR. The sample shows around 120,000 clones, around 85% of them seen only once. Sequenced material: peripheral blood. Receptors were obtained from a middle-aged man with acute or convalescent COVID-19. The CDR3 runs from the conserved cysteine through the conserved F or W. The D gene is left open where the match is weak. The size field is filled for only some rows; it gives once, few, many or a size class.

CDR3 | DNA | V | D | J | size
CASSLTGDQPQHF | TGTGCCAGTAGTTTAACAGGGGATCAGCCCCAGCATTTT | TRBV19 | TRBD1 | TRBJ1-5 | .
CASSPGGGVNEQFF | TGTGCCAGTAGCCCCGGCGGGGGGGTCAATGAGCAGTTCTTC | TRBV19 | TRBD2 | TRBJ2-1 | .
CASSVGVNSPLHF | TGCGCCAGCAGCGTAGGGGTCAATTCACCCCTCCACTTT | TRBV5-1 | . | TRBJ1-6 | few
CASSHVTRLAGGTWEQYF | TGTGCCAGCAGCCACGTCACAAGACTAGCGGGAGGGACTTGGGAGCAGTACTTC | TRBV14 | TRBD2 | TRBJ2-7 | .
CASSDVAGGNTGELFF | TGTGCCAGCAGTGACGTAGCGGGGGGGAACACCGGGGAGCTGTTTTTT | TRBV2 | TRBD2 | TRBJ2-2 | .
CASSLDSNQETQYF | TGTGCCAGCAGCCTCGACTCGAACCAAGAGACCCAGTACTTC | TRBV7-2 | . | TRBJ2-5 | .
CASRPRTGMNTEAFF | TGCGCCAGCAGACCAAGGACAGGAATGAACACTGAAGCTTTCTTT | TRBV10-2 | TRBD1 | TRBJ1-1 | once
CASSVGQTDTQYF | TGTGCCAGCAGCGTAGGGCAGACAGATACGCAGTATTTT | TRBV9 | . | TRBJ2-3 | .
CASSPPDGDPYEQYF | TGTGCCAGCAGCCCCCCCGACGGGGATCCCTACGAGCAGTACTTC | TRBV7-9 | . | TRBJ2-7 | .
CASSQEAGGPGETQYF | TGTGCCAGCAGCCAAGAAGCGGGGGGGCCGGGAGAGACCCAGTACTTC | TRBV4-2 | TRBD2 | TRBJ2-5 | .
CASHLGGANEKLFF | TGTGCCAGCCACCTAGGGGGGGCTAATGAAAAACTGTTTTTT | TRBV6-5 | . | TRBJ1-4 | .
CATSDGPLGHGQYF | TGTGCCACCAGTGATGGCCCCTTGGGACATGGACAGTATTTT | TRBV24-1 | . | TRBJ2-3 | .
CASRGDNSPLHF | TGTGCCAGCAGAGGAGATAATTCACCCCTCCACTTT | TRBV6-5 | . | TRBJ1-6 | .
CASSLRRLGGANVLTF | TGTGCCAGCAGCTTGAGGCGCCTGGGTGGGGCCAACGTCCTGACTTTC | TRBV7-3 | . | TRBJ2-6 | .
CASSQGTSGTYEQYF | TGTGCCAGCAGCCAAGGGACTAGCGGCACCTACGAGCAGTACTTC | TRBV4-2 | TRBD2 | TRBJ2-7 | .
CASSSGASGRLYNEQFF | TGTGCCAGCAGTTCCGGGGCTAGCGGCCGACTTTACAATGAGCAGTTCTTC | TRBV28 | TRBD2 | TRBJ2-1 | .
CASSQDRGRINSPLHF | TGTGCCAGCAGCCAGGACAGGGGGCGAATTAATTCACCCCTCCACTTT | TRBV14 | TRBD1 | TRBJ1-6 | .
CASTKPGLPYTF | TGTGCCAGCACCAAACCGGGACTCCCCTACACCTTC | TRBV12-3/TRBV12-4 | . | TRBJ1-2 | .
CASSPGQGAFNEQYF | TGCGCCAGCAGCCCAGGACAGGGGGCTTTCAACGAGCAGTACTTC | TRBV5-1 | TRBD1 | TRBJ2-7 | .
CASSLLGWGETQYF | TGTGCCAGCAGCCTACTAGGCTGGGGAGAGACCCAGTACTTC | TRBV11-2 | . | TRBJ2-5 | few
CASSLEYGGEQYF | TGTGCCAGCAGCTTAGAGTACGGGGGCGAGCAGTACTTC | TRBV7-9 | . | TRBJ2-7 | few
CASSSDTNEQFF | TGTGCCAGCAGTTCCGACACGAATGAGCAGTTCTTC | TRBV6-2/TRBV6-3 | . | TRBJ2-1 | .
CASRMTGSRYGYTF | TGTGCCAGCAGGATGACAGGGTCGAGATATGGCTACACCTTC | TRBV7-2 | TRBD1 | TRBJ1-2 | .
CASSPSVLAKNIQYF | TGCGCCAGCAGCCCCAGCGTCCTAGCCAAAAACATTCAGTACTTC | TRBV4-1 | . | TRBJ2-4 | .
CASSLTQGYNEQFF | TGTGCCAGCAGCTTAACACAGGGTTACAATGAGCAGTTCTTC | TRBV7-9 | . | TRBJ2-1 | few
CASSQWPLVLAHEQYF | TGCGCCAGCAGTCAATGGCCCCTGGTCCTAGCCCACGAGCAGTACTTC | TRBV23-1 | . | TRBJ2-7 | .
CASSVVTGNPVDTQYF | TGCGCCAGCAGTGTCGTGACAGGCAATCCAGTCGATACGCAGTATTTT | TRBV10-2 | . | TRBJ2-3 | .
CASSLVGTGPLNEQFF | TGCGCCAGCAGCTTGGTTGGGACAGGCCCCCTCAATGAGCAGTTCTTC | TRBV5-1 | TRBD1 | TRBJ2-1 | .
CASSIGAPQETQYF | TGTGCCAGTAGTATTGGGGCCCCCCAAGAGACCCAGTACTTC | TRBV19 | . | TRBJ2-5 | .
CASSPLLTDREVQPQHF | TGTGCCAGCAGCCCACTACTAACGGACAGGGAGGTACAGCCCCAGCATTTT | TRBV28 | TRBD1 | TRBJ1-5 | once
CASGLGPPTSGRAYEQYF | TGTGCTAGTGGTTTGGGCCCCCCGACTAGCGGGAGGGCCTACGAGCAGTACTTC | TRBV12-5 | TRBD2 | TRBJ2-7 | .